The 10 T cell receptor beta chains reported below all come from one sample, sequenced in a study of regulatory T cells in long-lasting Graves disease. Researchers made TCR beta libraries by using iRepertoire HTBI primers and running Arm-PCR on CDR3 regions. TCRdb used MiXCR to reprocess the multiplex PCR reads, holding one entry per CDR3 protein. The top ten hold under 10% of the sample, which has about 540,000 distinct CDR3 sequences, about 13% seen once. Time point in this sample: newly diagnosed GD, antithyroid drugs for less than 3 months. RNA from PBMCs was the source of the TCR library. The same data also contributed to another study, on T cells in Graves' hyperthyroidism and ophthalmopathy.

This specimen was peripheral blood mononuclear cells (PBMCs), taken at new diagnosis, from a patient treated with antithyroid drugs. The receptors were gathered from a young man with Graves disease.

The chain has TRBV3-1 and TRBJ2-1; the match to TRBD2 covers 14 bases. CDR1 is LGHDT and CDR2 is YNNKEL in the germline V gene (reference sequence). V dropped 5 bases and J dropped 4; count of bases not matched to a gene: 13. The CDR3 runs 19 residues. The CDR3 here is CASSSGSGTSGRRYNEQFF. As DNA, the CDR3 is TGTGCCAGCAGCTCAGGTTCCGGGACTAGCGGGAGACGGTACAATGAGCAGTTCTTC.

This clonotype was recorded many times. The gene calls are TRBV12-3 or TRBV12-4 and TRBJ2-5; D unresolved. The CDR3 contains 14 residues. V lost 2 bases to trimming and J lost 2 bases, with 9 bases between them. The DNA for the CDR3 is TGTGCCAGCAGTTTACGGGCGGTACAAGAGACCCAGTACTTC. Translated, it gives CASSLRAVQETQYF.

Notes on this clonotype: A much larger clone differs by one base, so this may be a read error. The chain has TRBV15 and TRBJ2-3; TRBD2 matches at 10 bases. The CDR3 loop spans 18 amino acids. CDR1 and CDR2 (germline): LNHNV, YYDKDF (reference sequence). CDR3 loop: CATGRGPSGSMVSDTQYF. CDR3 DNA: TGTGCCACCGGCAGAGGCCCTAGCGGGAGCATGGTTTCAGATACGCAGTATTTT.

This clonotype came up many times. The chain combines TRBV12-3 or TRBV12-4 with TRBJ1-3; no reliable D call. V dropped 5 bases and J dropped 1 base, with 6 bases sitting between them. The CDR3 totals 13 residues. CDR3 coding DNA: TGTGCCAGCAGTGGACCTTCTGGAAACACCATATATTTT. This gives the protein CASSGPSGNTIYF.

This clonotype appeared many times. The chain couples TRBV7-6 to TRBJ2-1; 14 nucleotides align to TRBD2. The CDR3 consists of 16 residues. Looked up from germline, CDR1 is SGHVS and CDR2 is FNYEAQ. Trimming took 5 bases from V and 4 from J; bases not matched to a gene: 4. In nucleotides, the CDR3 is TGTGCCAGCAGCGGTGGGACTAGCGGGAGATACAATGAGCAGTTCTTC. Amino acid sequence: CASSGGTSGRYNEQFF.

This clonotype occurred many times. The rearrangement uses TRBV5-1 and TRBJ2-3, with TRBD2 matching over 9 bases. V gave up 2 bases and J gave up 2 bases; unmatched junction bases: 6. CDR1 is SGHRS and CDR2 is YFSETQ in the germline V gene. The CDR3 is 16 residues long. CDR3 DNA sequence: TGCGCCAGCAGCTTCCTGATAGCGGGAGTCACAGATACGCAGTATTTT. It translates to CASSFLIAGVTDTQYF. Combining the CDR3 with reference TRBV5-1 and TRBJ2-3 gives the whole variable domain KAGVTQTPRYLIKTRGQQVTLSCSPISGHRSVSWYQQTPGQGLQFLFEYFSETQRNKGNFPGRFSGRQFSNSRSEMNVSTLELGDSALYLCASSFLIAGVTDTQYFGPGTRLTVL.

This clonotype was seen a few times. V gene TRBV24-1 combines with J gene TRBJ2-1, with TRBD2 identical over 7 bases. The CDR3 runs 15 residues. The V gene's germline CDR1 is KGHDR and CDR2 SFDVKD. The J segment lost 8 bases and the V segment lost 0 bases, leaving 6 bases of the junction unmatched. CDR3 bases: TGTGCCACCAGTGATTTGCAGGCGCGGGAGTATGAGCAGTTCTTC. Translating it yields CATSDLQAREYEQFF.

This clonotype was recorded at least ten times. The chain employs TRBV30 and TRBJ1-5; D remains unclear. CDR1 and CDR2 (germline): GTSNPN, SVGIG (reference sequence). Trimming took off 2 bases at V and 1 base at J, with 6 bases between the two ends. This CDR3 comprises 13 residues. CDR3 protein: CAWSSRSNQPQHF. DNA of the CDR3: TGTGCCTGGAGTTCTAGGAGCAATCAGCCCCAGCATTTT.

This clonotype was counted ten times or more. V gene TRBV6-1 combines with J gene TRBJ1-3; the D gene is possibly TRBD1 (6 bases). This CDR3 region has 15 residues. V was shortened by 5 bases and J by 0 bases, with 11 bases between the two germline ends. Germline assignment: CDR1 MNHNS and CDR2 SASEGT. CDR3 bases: TGTGCCAGCAGTCCCGGGGACACCTCTGGAAACACCATATATTTT. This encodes CASSPGDTSGNTIYF.

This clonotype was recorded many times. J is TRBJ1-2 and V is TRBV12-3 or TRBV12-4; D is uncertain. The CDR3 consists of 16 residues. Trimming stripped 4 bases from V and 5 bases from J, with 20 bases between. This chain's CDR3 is CASSWNDGGLIYGYTF. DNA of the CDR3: TGTGCCAGCAGTTGGAATGACGGTGGGCTTATATATGGCTACACCTTC.